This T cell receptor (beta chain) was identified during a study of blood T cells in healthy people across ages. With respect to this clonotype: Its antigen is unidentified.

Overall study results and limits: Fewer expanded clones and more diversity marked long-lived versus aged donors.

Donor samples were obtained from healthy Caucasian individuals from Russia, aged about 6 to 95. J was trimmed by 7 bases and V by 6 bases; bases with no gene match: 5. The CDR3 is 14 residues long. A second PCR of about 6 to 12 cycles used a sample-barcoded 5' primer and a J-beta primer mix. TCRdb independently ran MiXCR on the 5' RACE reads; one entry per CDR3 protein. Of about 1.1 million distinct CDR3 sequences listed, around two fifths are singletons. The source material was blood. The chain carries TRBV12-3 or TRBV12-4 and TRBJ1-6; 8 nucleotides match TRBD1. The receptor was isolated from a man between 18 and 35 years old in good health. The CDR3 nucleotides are TGTGCCAGCAGGGAGGGACAGGAGAATTCACCCCTCCACTTT. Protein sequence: CASREGQENSPLHF.